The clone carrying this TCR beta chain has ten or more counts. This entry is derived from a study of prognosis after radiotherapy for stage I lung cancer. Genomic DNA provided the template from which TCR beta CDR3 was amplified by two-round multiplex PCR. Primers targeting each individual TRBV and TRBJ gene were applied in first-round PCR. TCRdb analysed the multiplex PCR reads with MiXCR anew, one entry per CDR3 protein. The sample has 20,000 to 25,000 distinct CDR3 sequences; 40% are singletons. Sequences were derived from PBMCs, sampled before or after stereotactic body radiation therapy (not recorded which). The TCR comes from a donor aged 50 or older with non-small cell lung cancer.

In DNA, the CDR3 is TGTGCCAGCTCACCATTGTTAAACATGAGGGCAGATACGCAGTATTTT. It is translated as CASSPLLNMRADTQYF. V is TRBV18 and J is TRBJ2-3; D possibly corresponds to TRBD2 (5 bases). The V gene lost 2 bases and the J gene lost 4 bases, with 16 bases spanning the gap. This CDR3 is 16 amino acids long. Per the germline V gene, CDR1 is KGHSH and CDR2 is LQKENI.